This T cell receptor (beta chain) was sequenced during a study of cytomegalovirus exposure and HLA in healthy donors. About the study: Ancestry clustering placed 81% of approximately 420 genotyped donors in the Caucasian-associated cluster. Notes on the study in general: Accurate prediction of most subjects' HLA-A and HLA-B alleles from TCR beta sequences was reported.

Trimming cost V 5 bases and J 4 bases, with 9 bases left between them. Germline values: CDR1 MNHEY, CDR2 SMNVEV (reference sequence). The CDR3 is 13 amino acids. Points on this clone: Its antigen is not known.

Use of 60 Vbeta and 13 Jbeta primers characterized the PCR. TCRdb keeps only in-frame clones here, not all; method: immunoSEQ multiplex PCR. This specimen shows just over 150,000 clones; the ten leading clones hold 1% to 1.5%. This TCR came from a woman aged 60-75 years in good health and CMV-seronegative. The material sequenced was PBMCs. The rearrangement joins TRBV27 to TRBJ1-5, with unresolved D. In nucleotides, the CDR3 is TGTGCCAGCAGTACCACAGAAAATCAGCCCCAGCATTTT. Its protein is CASSTTENQPQHF.